This passage covers 2 T cell receptor beta chains from one sample sequenced in a study of blood T cell repertoires in COVID-19. Produced via immunoSEQ multiplex PCR; TCRdb's table is partial and in-frame only. The data contain approximately 46,000 clones, roughly 81% of them singletons. The sample taken for sequencing was peripheral blood. These receptor sequences come from a woman aged 65 to 85 in a cohort sampled during active COVID-19.

This sequence joins TRBV5-1 and TRBJ1-5; D remains ambiguous. The CDR3 has 12 residues. Trimming took off 6 bases at V and 3 bases at J, with 7 bases between the two ends. The germline CDR1 and CDR2 sequences are SGHRS and YFSETQ. The CDR3 nucleotides are TGCGCCAGCATCGGGTACAATCAGCCCCAGCATTTT. Its protein is CASIGYNQPQHF.

The J gene is TRBJ2-3, the V gene TRBV9; TRBD2 might be the D (6 bases). The CDR3 covers 16 residues. Germline-derived CDR1 and CDR2 are SGDLS and YYNGEE. V was clipped by 4 bases and J by 4 bases, with 19 bases between them. CDR3 in DNA: TGTGCCAGCAGCTTATCCCCGGGAGAGCGATCAGATACGCAGTATTTT. Its translation: CASSLSPGERSDTQYF.